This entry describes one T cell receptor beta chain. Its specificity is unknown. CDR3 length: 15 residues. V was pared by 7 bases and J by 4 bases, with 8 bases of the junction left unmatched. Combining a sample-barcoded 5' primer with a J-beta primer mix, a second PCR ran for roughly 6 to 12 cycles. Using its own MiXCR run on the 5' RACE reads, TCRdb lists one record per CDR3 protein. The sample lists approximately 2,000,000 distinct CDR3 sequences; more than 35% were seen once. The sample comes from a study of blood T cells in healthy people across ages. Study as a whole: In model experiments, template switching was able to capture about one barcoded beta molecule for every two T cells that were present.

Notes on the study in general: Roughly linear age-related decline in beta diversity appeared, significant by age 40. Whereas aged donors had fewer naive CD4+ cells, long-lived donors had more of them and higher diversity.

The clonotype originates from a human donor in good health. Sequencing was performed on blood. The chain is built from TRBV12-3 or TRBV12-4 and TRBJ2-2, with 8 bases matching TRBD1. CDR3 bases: TGTGCCAGCAAACTCGGACAGGGCAGCACCGGGGAGCTGTTTTTT. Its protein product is CASKLGQGSTGELFF.